This T cell receptor (beta chain) originates from a study of OX40 agonist ivuxolimab in advanced cancers. Trimming shortened V by 3 bases and J by 1 base, and 7 bases separated the two germline ends. Germline V lookup: CDR1 SGDLS, CDR2 YYNGEE. The CDR3 is 13 amino acids. Profiling relied on immunoSEQ multiplex PCR, and the TCRdb table lists in-frame clones only, not all of them. This sample yields about 40,000 clones, of which 80% to 90% are seen a single time; around 17% belongs to the top ten. The V gene is TRBV9, the J gene TRBJ1-1; D ambiguous. This specimen consisted of CD4+ or CD8+ T cells sorted from blood, obtained in a trial of the OX40 agonist ivuxolimab. The receptor's source is an adult with an advanced solid tumor such as melanoma, head and neck, liver or kidney cancer. DNA for the CDR3: TGTGCCAGCAGCGGGACCAAGAACACTGAAGCTTTCTTT. Its protein product is CASSGTKNTEAFF.